This T cell receptor beta chain stems from a study of T cells in Graves' hyperthyroidism and ophthalmopathy. Across the study: Prior to any treatment, at the point of initial diagnosis, peripheral blood was collected.

Amplification of TCR beta CDR3 regions was performed using RNA transcripts as template. A first-round RT-PCR of the TCR CDR3 used the HTBI primer set. TCRdb passed the multiplex PCR reads through MiXCR, listing each CDR3 protein once. The sample records approximately 590,000 distinct CDR3 sequences, less than 20% being singletons. Those with hyperthyroidism were 18 to 65 years old, newly diagnosed, and ill for under 2 months. In germline, CDR1 is SGHTA, CDR2 FQGNSA. CDR3 size: 15 residues. Trimming took off 3 bases at V and 3 bases at J, with 11 bases between the two ends. The chain joins TRBV7-2 to TRBJ2-2; no reliable D call. The origin of this receptor is a woman aged 25-40 years with Graves' hyperthyroidism. Sequences were obtained from blood. The DNA of the CDR3 is TGTGCCAGCAGCTTCCCCTCTTTAGACACCGGGGAGCTGTTTTTT. This translates into CASSFPSLDTGELFF.